This TCR beta chain was identified during a study of CD4 and CD8 cells across lung adenocarcinoma regions. On this clonotype: One base away lies a much larger clone, so this may be a sequencing read error.

One entry per CDR3 protein results from TCRdb running MiXCR on the PCR reads. The sample holds roughly 6,000 distinct CDR3 sequences, approximately 51% seen once. The patients had localized lung adenocarcinoma, a non-small cell subtype. CDR3 length equals 14 residues. The V gene's germline CDR1 is MNHEY and CDR2 SVGAGI. This TCR derives from a male donor with lung adenocarcinoma. The CD4 and CD8 labels of this study may be unreliable. J is TRBJ2-5 and V is TRBV6-5; TRBD2 agrees at 8 bases. Sequenced sample: CD8+ T cells from the margin of a lung tumor. CDR3 residues: CASNYGGAMETQYF. CDR3 nucleotide sequence: TGTGCCAGCAATTACGGGGGGGCAATGGAGACCCAGTACTTC.